This T cell receptor (beta chain) derives from a study of T cells after yellow fever vaccination. Study overall: Where fractions had low cell numbers, libraries were prepared from them with the SMART-Seq v4 Ultra Low Input RNA kit. Study conclusions and caveats: Subsequent booster samples again held most clones from primary vaccination (96% CD4, 88% CD8). The CD4 and CD8 compartments had a small share of their clonotypes in common.

By 5'RACE template switching, TCR cDNA was produced, with a universal primer site and UMIs added in the process. TCRdb analysed the 5' RACE reads with MiXCR anew, one entry per CDR3 protein. The profile covers about 550,000 distinct CDR3 sequences, with 15% to 20% appearing a single time and 13% to 15% taken by the ten largest. Comment on this clonotype: Its cognate antigen is unknown.

In germline, CDR1 is SGHRS, CDR2 YFSETQ. The CDR3 contains 14 residues. V was cut by 3 bases and J by 3 bases, with 12 bases left in between. The material sequenced was PBMCs, taken 15 days after the yellow fever booster vaccination. This receptor was taken from a young man who received the YFV17D yellow fever vaccine. The V call is TRBV5-1, the J call TRBJ1-1; weak D call: TRBD1 (5 bases). The CDR3 is CASSWAGGDTEAFF. The CDR3 coding sequence is TGCGCCAGCAGCTGGGCCGGGGGTGACACTGAAGCTTTCTTT.